Listed below are T cell receptor beta chains from one sample, sequenced in a study of beta chain features in type 1 diabetes. Data came from immunoSEQ multiplex PCR; TCRdb stores just in-frame clones and leaves some out. The sample lists hundreds of thousands of clones, about an eighth seen once, with roughly 0.046% in the top ten. Sequencing was done on a sample of naive CD4+ T cells from blood. These receptors all come from a woman in her late teens or twenties in good health. Both conserved end residues are trimmed from each CDR3.

v_call	j_call	cdr3_aa
TRBV23-1	TRBJ2-7	ASSHDGYEQY
TRBV4-3	TRBJ2-5	ASSQGSGSSRKTQY
TRBV4-3	TRBJ2-5	ASSQATGTDQETQY
TRBV7-9	TRBJ1-2	ASSSVPLDYGYT
TRBV29-1	TRBJ2-5	SEGQETQY
TRBV7-2	TRBJ2-1	ASSPGPGLGTNEQF
TRBV9	TRBJ1-2	ASSVQRTANYGYT
TRBV7-2	TRBJ1-3	ASSSQALATGNTIY
TRBV4-1	TRBJ2-3	ASSQDAAGVSDTQY
TRBV5-1	TRBJ2-1	ASGEQGASYNEQF
TRBV6-5	TRBJ1-3	ASSRDSSGNTIY
TRBV5-1	TRBJ2-7	ASRRDRSSYEQY
TRBV27	TRBJ1-1	ASGNRGYAEAF
TRBV14	TRBJ2-7	ASSQRGGVKAYEQY
TRBV11-2	TRBJ2-3	ASSHRTSGTDTQY
TRBV15	TRBJ2-7	ATSRDTSGPRVSPEQY
TRBV4-1	TRBJ2-4	ASSQDRRNNLAKNIQY
TRBV30	TRBJ1-5	AWSLQGNQPQH
TRBV9	TRBJ2-5	ASSVGLASETQY
TRBV15	TRBJ1-5	ATSRDNGQPQH
TRBV9	TRBJ2-1	ASSVSRQSDEQF
TRBV29-1	TRBJ1-1	SVEWVFKAF
TRBV15	TRBJ2-7	ATSRDRGMGEQY
TRBV5-1	TRBJ2-1	ASTRLAGYNEQF
TRBV27	TRBJ2-3	ASSVGWGTDTQY
TRBV4-3	TRBJ2-1	ASSQDVRELAF
TRBV7-2	TRBJ2-5	ASSRGAGETQY
TRBV7-9	TRBJ2-7	ASSHAGRLPYEQY
TRBV18	TRBJ1-6	ASSWGQGARTLH
TRBV7-3	TRBJ2-3	ASSLTSAGSSTDTQY
TRBV5-1	TRBJ2-5	ASSNPQGAGETQY
TRBV2	TRBJ2-6	ASSERIGSGANVLT
TRBV27	TRBJ1-2	ASSPRDSFFVHYGYT
TRBV15	TRBJ1-2	ATSRDPSLFAYT
TRBV29-1	TRBJ2-2	SVVDAISRFGELF
TRBV5-1	TRBJ2-5	ASSLGTQGGETQY
TRBV4-3	TRBJ2-5	ASSQDGAGGHQTQY